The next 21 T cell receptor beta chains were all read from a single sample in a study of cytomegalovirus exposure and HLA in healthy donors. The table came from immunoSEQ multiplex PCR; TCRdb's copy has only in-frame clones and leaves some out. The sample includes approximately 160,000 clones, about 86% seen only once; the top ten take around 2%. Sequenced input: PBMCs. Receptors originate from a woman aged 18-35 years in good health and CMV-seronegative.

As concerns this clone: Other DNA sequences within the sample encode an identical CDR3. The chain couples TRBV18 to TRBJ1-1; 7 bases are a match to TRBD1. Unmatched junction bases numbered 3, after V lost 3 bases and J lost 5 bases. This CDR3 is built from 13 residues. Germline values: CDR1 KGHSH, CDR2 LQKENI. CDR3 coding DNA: TGTGCCAGCTCACCGGACAGGCAGACTGAAGCTTTCTTT. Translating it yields CASSPDRQTEAFF.

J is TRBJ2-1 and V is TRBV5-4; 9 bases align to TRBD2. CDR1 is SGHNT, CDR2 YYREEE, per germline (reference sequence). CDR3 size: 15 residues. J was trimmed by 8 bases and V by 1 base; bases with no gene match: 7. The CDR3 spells CASSLRAGGRHEQFF. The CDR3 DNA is TGTGCCAGCAGCTTGAGGGCGGGGGGGCGTCATGAGCAGTTCTTC. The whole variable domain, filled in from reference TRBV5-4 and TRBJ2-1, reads ETGVTQSPTHLIKTRGQQVTLRCSSQSGHNTVSWYQQALGQGPQFIFQYYREEENGRGNFPPRFSGLQFPNYSSELNVNALELDDSALYLCASSLRAGGRHEQFFGPGTRLTVL.

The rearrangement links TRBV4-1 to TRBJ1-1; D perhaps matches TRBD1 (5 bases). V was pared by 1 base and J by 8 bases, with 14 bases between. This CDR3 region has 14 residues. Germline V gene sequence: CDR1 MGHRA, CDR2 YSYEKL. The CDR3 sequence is CASSQVGGGVEAFF. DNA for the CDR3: TGCGCCAGCAGCCAAGTGGGGGGGGGTGTGGAAGCTTTCTTT.

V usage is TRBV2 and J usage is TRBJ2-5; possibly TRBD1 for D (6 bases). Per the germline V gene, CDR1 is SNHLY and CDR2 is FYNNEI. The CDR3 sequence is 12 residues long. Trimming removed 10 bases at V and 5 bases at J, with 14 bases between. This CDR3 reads CATTDSRETQYF. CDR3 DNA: TGTGCCACTACGGACAGTCGGGAGACCCAGTACTTC.

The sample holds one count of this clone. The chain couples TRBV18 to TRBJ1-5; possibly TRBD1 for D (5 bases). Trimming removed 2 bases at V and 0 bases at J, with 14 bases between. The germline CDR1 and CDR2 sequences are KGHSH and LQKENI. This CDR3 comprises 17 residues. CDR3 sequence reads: CASSPNSGAYSNQPQHF. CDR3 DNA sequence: TGTGCCAGCTCACCAAATAGCGGGGCGTATAGCAATCAGCCCCAGCATTTT.

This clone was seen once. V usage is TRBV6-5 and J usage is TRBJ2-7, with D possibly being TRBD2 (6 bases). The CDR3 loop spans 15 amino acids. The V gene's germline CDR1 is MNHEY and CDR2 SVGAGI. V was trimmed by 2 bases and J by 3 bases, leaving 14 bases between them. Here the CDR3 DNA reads TGTGCCAGCAGTTACCTCAGCGGGTATAACTACGAGCAGTACTTC. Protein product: CASSYLSGYNYEQYF.

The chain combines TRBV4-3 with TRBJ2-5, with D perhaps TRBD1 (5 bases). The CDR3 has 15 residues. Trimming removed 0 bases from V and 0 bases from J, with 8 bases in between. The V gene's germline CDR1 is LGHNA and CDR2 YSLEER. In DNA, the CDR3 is TGCGCCAGCAGCCAAGAAAGGGGAAACCAAGAGACCCAGTACTTC. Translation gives CASSQERGNQETQYF.

The CDR3 DNA reads as TGTGCCAGCAGCTCGGGACTAGCGGGGGGCACAGATACGCAGTATTTT. This codes for CASSSGLAGGTDTQYF. This chain connects TRBV7-2 to TRBJ2-3, with 14 bases lining up with TRBD2. Germline V gene data show CDR1 as SGHTA and CDR2 as FQGNSA. V dropped 4 bases and J dropped 1; count of bases not matched to a gene: 1. The length of the CDR3 is 16 residues.

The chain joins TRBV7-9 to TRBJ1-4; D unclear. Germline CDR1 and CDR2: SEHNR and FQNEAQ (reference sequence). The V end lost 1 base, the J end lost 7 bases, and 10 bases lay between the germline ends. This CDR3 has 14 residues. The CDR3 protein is CASSLGGALEKLFF. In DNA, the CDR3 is TGTGCCAGCAGCTTAGGAGGAGCCCTTGAAAAACTGTTTTTT.

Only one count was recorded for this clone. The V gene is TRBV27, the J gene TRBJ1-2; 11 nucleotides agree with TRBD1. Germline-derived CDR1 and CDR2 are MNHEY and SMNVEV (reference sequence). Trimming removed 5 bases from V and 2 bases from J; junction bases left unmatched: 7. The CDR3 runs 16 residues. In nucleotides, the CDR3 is TGTGCCAGCAGTCCCAGGGACAGGGGGACCAACTATGGCTACACCTTC. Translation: CASSPRDRGTNYGYTF.

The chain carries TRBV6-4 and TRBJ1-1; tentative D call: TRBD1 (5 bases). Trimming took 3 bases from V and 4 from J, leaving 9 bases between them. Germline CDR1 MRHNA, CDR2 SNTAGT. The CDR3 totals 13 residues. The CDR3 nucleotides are TGTGCCAGCAGTGAGGCGGGGACCACTGAAGCTTTCTTT. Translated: CASSEAGTTEAFF.

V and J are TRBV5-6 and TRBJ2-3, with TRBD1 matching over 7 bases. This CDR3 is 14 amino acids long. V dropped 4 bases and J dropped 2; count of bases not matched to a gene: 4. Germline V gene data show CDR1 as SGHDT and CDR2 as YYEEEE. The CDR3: CASSLTGITDTQYF. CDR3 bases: TGTGCCAGCAGCCTGACAGGGATCACAGATACGCAGTATTTT.

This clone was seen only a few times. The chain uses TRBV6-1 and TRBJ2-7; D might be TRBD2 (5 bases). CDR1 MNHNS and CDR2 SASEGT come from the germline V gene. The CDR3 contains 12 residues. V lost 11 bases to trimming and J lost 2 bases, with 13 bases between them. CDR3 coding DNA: TGTGCCGGAGGCGAGGACCCCTACGAGCAGTACTTC. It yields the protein CAGGEDPYEQYF.

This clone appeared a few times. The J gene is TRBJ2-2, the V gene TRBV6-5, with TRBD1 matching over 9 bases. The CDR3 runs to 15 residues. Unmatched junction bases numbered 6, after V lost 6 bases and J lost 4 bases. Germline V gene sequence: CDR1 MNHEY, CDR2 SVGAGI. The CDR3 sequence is CASRRGQGSTGELFF. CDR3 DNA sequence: TGTGCCAGCAGGCGAGGACAGGGGTCCACCGGGGAGCTGTTTTTT.

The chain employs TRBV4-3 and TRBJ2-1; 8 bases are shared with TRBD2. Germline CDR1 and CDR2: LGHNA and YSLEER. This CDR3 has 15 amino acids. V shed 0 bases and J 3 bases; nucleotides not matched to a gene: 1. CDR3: CASSQDGTSYNEQFF. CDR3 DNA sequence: TGCGCCAGCAGCCAAGATGGGACTAGCTACAATGAGCAGTTCTTC.

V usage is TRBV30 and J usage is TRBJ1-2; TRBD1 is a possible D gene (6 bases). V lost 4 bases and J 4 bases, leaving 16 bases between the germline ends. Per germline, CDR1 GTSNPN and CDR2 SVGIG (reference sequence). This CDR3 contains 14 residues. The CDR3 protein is CAWTSDRFFYGYTF. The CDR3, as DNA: TGTGCCTGGACCTCTGACAGGTTCTTCTATGGCTACACCTTC.

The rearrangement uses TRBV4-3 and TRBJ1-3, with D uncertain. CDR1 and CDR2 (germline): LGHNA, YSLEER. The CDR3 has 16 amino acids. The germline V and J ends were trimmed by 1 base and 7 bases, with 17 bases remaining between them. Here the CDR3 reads CASSQVSTTLGNTIYF. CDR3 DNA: TGCGCCAGCAGCCAAGTTTCGACAACACTTGGGAACACCATATATTTT.

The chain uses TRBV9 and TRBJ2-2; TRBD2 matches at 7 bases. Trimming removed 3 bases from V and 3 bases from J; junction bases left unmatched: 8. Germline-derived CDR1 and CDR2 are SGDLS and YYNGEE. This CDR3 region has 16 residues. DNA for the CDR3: TGTGCCAGCAGCGCTGGACTAGGTCGAGACACCGGGGAGCTGTTTTTT. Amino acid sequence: CASSAGLGRDTGELFF. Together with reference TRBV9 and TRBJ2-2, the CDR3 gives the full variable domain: DSGVTQTPKHLITATGQRVTLRCSPRSGDLSVYWYQQSLDQGLQFLIQYYNGEERAKGNILERFSAQQFPDLHSELNLSSLELGDSALYFCASSAGLGRDTGELFFGEGSRLTVL.

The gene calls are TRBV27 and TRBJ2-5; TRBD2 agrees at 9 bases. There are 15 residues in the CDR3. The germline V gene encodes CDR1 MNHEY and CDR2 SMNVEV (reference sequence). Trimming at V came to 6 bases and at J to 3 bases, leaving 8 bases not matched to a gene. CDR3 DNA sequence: TGTGCCAGCAGCCGAGTGACTAGCGGCAAAGAGACCCAGTACTTC. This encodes CASSRVTSGKETQYF.

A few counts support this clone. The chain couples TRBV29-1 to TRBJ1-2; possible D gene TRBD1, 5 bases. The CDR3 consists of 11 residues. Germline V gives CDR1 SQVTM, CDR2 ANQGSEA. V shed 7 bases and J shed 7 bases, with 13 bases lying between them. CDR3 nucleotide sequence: TGCAGCGGGTTGATTGGGGCTGGCTACACCTTC. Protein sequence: CSGLIGAGYTF.

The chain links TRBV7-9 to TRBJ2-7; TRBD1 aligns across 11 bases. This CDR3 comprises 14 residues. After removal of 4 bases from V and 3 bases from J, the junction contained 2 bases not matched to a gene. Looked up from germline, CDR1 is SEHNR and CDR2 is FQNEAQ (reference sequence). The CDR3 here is CASSWTGGVYEQYF. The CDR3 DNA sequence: TGTGCCAGCAGCTGGACAGGGGGCGTCTACGAGCAGTACTTC.